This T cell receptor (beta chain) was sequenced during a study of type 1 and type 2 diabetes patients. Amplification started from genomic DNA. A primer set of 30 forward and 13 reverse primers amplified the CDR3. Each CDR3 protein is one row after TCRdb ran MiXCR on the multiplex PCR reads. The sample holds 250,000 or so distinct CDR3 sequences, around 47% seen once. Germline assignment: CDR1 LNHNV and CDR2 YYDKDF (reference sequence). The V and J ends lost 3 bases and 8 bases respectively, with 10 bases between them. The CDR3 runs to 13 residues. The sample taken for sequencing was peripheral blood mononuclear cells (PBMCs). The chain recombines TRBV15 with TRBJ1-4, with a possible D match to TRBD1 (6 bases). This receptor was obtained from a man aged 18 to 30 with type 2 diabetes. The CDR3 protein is CATSRPTGEKLFF. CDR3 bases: TGTGCCACCAGCAGGCCTACAGGGGAAAAACTGTTTTTT.